This T cell receptor beta chain was identified during a study of human versus mouse CDR3 diversity and MHC coevolution listed by TCRdb under 2017. Background on the whole study: The immunoSEQ assay was reported to detect one in 200,000 T cells and to minimize multiplex PCR amplification bias. Across mouse and human samples, the number of valid reads per sample ranged from about 5.5 x 10^6 to 1.8 x 10^7. Human naive CD4 T cell repertoires served as a reference for TCR selection on multiple MHC II alleles, compared against human-TCR-locus transgenic mice with single MHC II. Three healthy volunteer blood donors made up the human cohort, with one aged 30 to 39, one aged 40 to 50 and one aged 60 to 70 at collection. The research as a whole found: Because human T cells were selected on about 6 MHC II alleles, repertoire diversity in humans and mice was not considered directly comparable. Among all the groups compared, the lowest clonal inequality scores came from most of the three human donors. iCHAO1 estimates gave humans the largest TCR beta repertoire, some 1.5 million clonotypes, attributed likely to selection by multiple MHC II molecules. On average, humans had more CDR3 deletions and insertions than mice, indicating greater exonuclease and TdT activity.

The V end loses 3 bases and the J end loses 6 bases, and a stretch of 18 bases separates them. CDR1 SGDLS and CDR2 YYNGEE were looked up in the germline V gene. From its cysteine to its phenylalanine, the CDR3 spans 15 amino acids. Only CDR3 DNA is held: 45 bases, read in frame from base 1. Concerning this clone: Its binding antigen is unknown. No qualities accompany the bases; no much larger clone lies one base away.

The QIAGEN blood and tissue kit was used to extract genomic DNA from sorted cells, and the DNA was quantified on a NanoDrop 1000. Using multiplex PCR of genomic DNA, the immunoSEQ platform deep sequenced and quantified the TCR alpha and beta chains. The original methods were these. IMGT gene and region definitions were used to annotate TCR sequences. Out-of-frame rearrangements were used as a proxy for the preselection repertoire and compared with in-frame clonotypes. To estimate repertoire size, the study used the iCHAO1 estimator that comes with the immunoSEQ platform. A Gini index based on the Lorenz curve was applied to in-frame amino acid clonotypes to measure clonal inequality. Shared clonotypes were counted with the intersect function of the R package tcR, and similarity was scored with the Jaccard index. Principal component analysis of V, J and V-J usage frequencies was run with the R prcomp function without normalization. The source is immuneACCESS, and TCRdb retained only in-frame sequences with V and J called. Part of the clones is not carried over; for the studies checked, unresolved V genes explain less than half of this, and the remainder is unexplained. Clone size and the V and J calls come from that table; the DNA yielded D and trimming. The sample table shows 60,000 or so clones, and approximately 94% are seen once. The ten largest clones take up about 20% of the sample.

Fluorescence-activated cell sorting was used to isolate naive CD4 T cells, defined as CD45RO-negative and CD62L-positive, from PBMCs. About 50 ml of fresh peripheral blood was collected from each donor, and PBMCs were isolated by Ficoll density centrifugation. Sorting was performed on a FACSAria III instrument, with purity above 95% for all samples. Sequenced sample: naive CD4+ T cells from blood. The cell subset or site label here, explained by the study, means: CD45RO-negative CD62L-positive naive CD4 T cells. The TCR sequence derives from a person aged 55 to 75 in good health. The rearranged chain carries TRBV9 and TRBJ1-2; tentative D gene TRBD1, with 6 bases matching. The DNA sequence is given as TGTGCCAGCAGCGGGAGAGGGGCGACAGGCGATGGCTACACCTTC. This translates into CASSGRGATGDGYTF.